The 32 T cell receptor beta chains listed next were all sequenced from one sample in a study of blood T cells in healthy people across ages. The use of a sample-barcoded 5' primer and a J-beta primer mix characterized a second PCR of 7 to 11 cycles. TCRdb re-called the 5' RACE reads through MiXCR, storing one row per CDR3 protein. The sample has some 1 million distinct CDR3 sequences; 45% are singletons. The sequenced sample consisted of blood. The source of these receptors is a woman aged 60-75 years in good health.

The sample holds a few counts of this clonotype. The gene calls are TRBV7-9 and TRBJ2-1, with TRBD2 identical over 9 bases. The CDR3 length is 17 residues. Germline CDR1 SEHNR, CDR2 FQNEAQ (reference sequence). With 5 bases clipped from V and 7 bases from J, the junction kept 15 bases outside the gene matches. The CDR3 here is CASSPLVAGERGNEQFF. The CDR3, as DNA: TGTGCCAGCAGCCCGCTTGTAGCGGGAGAACGGGGTAATGAGCAGTTCTTC.

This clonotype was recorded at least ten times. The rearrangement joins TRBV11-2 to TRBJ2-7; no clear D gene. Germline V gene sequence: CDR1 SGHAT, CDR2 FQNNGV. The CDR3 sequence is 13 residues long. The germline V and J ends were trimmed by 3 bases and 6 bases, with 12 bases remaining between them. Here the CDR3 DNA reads TGTGCCAGCAGCTTGGGCGGCCCTACCGAGCAGTACTTC. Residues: CASSLGGPTEQYF.

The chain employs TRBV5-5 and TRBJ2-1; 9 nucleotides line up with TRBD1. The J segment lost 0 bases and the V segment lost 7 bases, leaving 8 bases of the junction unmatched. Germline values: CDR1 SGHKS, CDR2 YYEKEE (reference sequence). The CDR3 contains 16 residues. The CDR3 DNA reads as TGTGCCAGCGGGAGGACAGGGGTACACTCCTACAATGAGCAGTTCTTC. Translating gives CASGRTGVHSYNEQFF.

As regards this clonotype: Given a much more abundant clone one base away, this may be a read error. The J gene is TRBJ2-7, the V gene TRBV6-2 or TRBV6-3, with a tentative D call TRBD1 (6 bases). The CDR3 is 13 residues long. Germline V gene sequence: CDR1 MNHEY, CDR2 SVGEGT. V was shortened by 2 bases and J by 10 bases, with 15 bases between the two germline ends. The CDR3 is CASSYIRAGAQYF. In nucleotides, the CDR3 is TGTGCCAGCAGTTACATTCGAGCAGGGGCCCAGTACTTC.

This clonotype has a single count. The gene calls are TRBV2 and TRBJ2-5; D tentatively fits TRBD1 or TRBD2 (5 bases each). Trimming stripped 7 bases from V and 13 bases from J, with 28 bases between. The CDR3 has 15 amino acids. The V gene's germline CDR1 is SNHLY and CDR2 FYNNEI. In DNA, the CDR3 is TGTGCCAGCACCGACAGCGGCCAACCCTACAATGAGCGGTACTTC. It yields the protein CASTDSGQPYNERYF.

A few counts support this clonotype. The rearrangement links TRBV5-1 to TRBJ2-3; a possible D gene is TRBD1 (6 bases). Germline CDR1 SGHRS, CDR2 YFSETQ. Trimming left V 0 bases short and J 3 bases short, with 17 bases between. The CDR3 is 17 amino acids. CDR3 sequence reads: CASSLAGTRRVTDTQYF. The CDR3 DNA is TGCGCCAGCAGCTTGGCCGGGACAAGAAGGGTTACAGATACGCAGTATTTT.

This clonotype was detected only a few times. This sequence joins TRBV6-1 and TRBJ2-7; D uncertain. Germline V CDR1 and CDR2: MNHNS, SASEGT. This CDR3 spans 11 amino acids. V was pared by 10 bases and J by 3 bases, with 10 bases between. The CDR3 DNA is TGTGCCACCCGACAAGTCTACGAGCAGTACTTC. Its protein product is CATRQVYEQYF.

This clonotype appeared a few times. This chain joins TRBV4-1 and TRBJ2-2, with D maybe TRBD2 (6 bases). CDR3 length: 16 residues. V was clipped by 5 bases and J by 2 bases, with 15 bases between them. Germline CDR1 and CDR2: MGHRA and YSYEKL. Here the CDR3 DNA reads TGCGCCAGCAGCTCGGTCCATAGCGGAAACACCGGGGAGCTGTTTTTT. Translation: CASSSVHSGNTGELFF.

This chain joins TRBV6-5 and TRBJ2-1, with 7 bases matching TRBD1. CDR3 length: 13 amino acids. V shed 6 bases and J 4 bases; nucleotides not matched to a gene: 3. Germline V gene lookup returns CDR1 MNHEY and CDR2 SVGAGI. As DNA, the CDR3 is TGTGCCAGCAGCGACAGGGAGTACAATGAGCAGTTCTTC. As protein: CASSDREYNEQFF.

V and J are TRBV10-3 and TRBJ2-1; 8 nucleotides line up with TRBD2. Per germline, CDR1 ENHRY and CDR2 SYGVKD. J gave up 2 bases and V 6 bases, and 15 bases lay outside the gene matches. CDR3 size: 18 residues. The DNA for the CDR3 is TGTGCCATCAGCTCAACCCTAAGGGGAGCGGGAGCCTACAATGAGCAGTTCTTC. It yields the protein CAISSTLRGAGAYNEQFF.

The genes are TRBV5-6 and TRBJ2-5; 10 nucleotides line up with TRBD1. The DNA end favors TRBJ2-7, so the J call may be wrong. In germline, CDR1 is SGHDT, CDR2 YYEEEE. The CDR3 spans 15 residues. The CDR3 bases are TGTGCCAGCAGCTTCCCGGGACAGGGGCGCTACGAGCAGTACTTC. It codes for CASSFPGQGRYEQYF.

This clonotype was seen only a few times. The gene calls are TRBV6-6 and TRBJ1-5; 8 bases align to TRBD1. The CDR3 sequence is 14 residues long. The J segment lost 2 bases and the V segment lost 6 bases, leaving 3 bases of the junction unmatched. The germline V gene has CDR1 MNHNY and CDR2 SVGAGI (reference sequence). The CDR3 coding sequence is TGTGCCAGCAGCGACAGGGGTGGCAATCAGCCCCAGCATTTT. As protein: CASSDRGGNQPQHF.

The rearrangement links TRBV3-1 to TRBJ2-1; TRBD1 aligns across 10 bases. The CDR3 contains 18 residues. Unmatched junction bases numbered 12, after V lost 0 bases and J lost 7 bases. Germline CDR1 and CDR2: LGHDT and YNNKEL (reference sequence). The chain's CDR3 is CASSQDRGGQGKWNEQFF. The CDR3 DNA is TGTGCCAGCAGCCAAGACAGAGGGGGACAGGGGAAATGGAATGAGCAGTTCTTC.

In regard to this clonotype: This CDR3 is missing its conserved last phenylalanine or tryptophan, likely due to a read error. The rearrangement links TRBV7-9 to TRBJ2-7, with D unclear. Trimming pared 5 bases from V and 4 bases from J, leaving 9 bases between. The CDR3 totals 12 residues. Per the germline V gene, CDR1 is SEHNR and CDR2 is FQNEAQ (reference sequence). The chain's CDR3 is CASSGQSYEQYY. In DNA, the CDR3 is TGTGCCAGCAGCGGTCAGAGTTACGAGCAGTACTAC.

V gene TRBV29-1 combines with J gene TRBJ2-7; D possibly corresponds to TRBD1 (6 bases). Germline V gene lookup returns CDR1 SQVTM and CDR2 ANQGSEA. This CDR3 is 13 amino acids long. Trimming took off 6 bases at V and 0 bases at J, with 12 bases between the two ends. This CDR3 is CSVSDRDSYEQYF. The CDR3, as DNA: TGCAGCGTGTCGGACAGAGACTCCTACGAGCAGTACTTC.

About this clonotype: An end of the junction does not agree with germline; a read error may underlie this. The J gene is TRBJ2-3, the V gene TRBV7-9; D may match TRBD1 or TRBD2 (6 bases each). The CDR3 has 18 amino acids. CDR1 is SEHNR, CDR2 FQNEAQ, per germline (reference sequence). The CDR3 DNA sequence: TGTGCCAGCAGCCCGGGGGCCGGAATTCGACCTGGCACAGAAACGCAGTATTTT. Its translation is CASSPGAGIRPGTETQYF.

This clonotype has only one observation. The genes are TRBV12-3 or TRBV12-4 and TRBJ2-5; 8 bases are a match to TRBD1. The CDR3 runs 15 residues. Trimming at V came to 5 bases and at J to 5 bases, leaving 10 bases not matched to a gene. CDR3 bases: TGTGCCAGCAGTACCCGGACAGGGTGGTTGGAGACCCAGTACTTC. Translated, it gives CASSTRTGWLETQYF.

Written as DNA, the CDR3 is TGTGCCAGCAGTCTACAACAGGGGCCCTCCTACGAGCAGTACTTC. It translates to CASSLQQGPSYEQYF. J is TRBJ2-7 and V is TRBV27, with 7 bases fitting TRBD1. V lost 5 bases and J lost 0; bases outside the gene matches: 7. The CDR3 has 15 amino acids. Germline CDR1 and CDR2: MNHEY and SMNVEV (reference sequence).

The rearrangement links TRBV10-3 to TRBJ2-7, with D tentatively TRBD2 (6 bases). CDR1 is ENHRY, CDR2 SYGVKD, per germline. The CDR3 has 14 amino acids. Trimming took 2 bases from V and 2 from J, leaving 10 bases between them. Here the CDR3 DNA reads TGTGCCATCAGTGAGGGCGGGACGACCTACGAGCAGTACTTC. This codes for CAISEGGTTYEQYF.

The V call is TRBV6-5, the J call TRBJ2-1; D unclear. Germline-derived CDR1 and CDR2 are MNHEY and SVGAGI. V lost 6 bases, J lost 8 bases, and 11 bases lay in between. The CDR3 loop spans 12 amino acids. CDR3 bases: TGTGCCAGCAGCTCTCAGGCCGATGAGCAGTTCTTC. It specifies CASSSQADEQFF.

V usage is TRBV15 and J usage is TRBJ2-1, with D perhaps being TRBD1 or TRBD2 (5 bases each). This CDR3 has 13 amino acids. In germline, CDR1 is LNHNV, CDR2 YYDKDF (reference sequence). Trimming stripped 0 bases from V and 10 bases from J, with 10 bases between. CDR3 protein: CATSRDSRGEQFF. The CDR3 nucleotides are TGTGCCACCAGCAGAGATAGTCGGGGCGAGCAGTTCTTC. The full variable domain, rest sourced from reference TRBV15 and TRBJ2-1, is DAMVIQNPRYQVTQFGKPVTLSCSQTLNHNVMYWYQQKSSQAPKLLFHYYDKDFNNEADTPDNFQSRRPNTSFCFLDIRSPGLGDTAMYLCATSRDSRGEQFFGPGTRLTVL.

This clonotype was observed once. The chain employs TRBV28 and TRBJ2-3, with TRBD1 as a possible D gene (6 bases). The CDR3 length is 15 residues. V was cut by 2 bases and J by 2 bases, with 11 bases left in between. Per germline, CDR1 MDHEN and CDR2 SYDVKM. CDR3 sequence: CASSLEDRFTDTQYF. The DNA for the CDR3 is TGTGCCAGCAGTTTAGAGGACAGATTCACAGATACGCAGTATTTT. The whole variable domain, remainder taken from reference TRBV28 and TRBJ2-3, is DVKVTQSSRYLVKRTGEKVFLECVQDMDHENMFWYRQDPGLGLRLIYFSYDVKMKEKGDIPEGYSVSREKKERFSLILESASTNQTSMYLCASSLEDRFTDTQYFGPGTRLTVL.

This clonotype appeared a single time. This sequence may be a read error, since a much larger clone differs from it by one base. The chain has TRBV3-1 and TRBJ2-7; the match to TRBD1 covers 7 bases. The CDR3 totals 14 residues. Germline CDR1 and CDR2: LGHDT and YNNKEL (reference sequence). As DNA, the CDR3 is TGTGCCTGCAGTCCCGGGACAGAGTCCTACGAGCAGTACTTC. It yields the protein CACSPGTESYEQYF.

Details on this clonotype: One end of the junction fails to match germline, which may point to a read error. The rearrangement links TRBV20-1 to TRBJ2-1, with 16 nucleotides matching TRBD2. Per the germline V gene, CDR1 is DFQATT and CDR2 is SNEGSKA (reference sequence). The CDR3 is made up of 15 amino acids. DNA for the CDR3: TGCAGTGCGTCCGGGACTAGCGGGAGGGGCAATGGGCAGTTCTTC. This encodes CSASGTSGRGNGQFF.

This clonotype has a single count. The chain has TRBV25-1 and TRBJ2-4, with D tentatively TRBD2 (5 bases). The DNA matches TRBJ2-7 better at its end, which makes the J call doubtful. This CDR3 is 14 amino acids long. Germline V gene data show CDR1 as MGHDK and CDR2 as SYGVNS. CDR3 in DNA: TGTGCCAGCAGTGAAGATCAGCGGCCCTACGAGCAGTACTTC. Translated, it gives CASSEDQRPYEQYF.

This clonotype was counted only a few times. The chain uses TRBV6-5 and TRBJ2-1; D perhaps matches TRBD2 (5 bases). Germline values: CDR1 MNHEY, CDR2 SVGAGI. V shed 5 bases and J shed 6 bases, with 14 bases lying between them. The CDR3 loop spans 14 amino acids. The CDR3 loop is CASSPLNAGNEQFF. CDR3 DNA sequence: TGTGCCAGCAGTCCCCTTAATGCGGGCAATGAGCAGTTCTTC.

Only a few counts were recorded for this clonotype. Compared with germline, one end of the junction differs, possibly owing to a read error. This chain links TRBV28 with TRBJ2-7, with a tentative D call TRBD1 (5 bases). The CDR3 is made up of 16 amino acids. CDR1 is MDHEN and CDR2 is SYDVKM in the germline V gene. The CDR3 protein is CASSLSPRDLSYEQYF. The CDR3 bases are TGTGCCAGCAGCTTGTCCCCCAGGGATCTCTCCTATGAGCAGTACTTC.

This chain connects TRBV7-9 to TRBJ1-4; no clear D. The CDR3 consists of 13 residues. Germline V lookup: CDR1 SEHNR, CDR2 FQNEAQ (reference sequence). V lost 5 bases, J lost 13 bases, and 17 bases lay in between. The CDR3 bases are TGTGCCAGCAGCCACTTGGAACACAGAAGACTGTTTTTT. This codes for CASSHLEHRRLFF.

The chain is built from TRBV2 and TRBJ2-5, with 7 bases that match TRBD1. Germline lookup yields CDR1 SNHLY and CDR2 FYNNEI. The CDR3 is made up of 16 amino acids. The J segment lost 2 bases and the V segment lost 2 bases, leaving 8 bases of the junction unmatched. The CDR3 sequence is CASSESVVGQQETQYF. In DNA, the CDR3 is TGTGCCAGCAGTGAATCCGTCGTGGGACAGCAAGAGACCCAGTACTTC.

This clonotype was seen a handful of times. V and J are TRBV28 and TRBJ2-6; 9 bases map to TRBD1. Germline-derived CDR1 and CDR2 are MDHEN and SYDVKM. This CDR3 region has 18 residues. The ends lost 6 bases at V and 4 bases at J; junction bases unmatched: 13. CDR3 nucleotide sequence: TGTGCCAGCAGGAGCCGGACAGGGGAACCGAAGGGGGCCAACGTCCTGACTTTC. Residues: CASRSRTGEPKGANVLTF.

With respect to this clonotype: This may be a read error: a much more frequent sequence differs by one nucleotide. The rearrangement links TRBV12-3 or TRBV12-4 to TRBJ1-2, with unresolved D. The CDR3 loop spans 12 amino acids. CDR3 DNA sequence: TGTGTCAGCAGTTTCACTCCCGACGATTACACCTTC. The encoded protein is CVSSFTPDDYTF.

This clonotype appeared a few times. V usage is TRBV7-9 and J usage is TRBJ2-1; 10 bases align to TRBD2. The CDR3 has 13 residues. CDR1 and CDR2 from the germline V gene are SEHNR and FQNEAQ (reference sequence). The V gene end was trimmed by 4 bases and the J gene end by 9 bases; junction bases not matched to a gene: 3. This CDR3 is CASSSGLAAEQFF. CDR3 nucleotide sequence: TGTGCCAGCAGCTCAGGACTAGCGGCTGAGCAGTTCTTC. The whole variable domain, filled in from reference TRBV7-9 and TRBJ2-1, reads DTGVSQNPRHKITKRGQNVTFRCDPISEHNRLYWYRQTLGQGPEFLTYFQNEAQLEKSRLLSDRFSAERPKGSFSTLEIQRTEQGDSAMYLCASSSGLAAEQFFGPGTRLTVL.